This T cell receptor beta chain was captured by sequencing in a study of T cells in Graves' hyperthyroidism and ophthalmopathy. There are many counts of this clonotype. Diagnostic decisions used clinical symptoms, serum thyroxine and TRAb, thyroid ultrasound and orbital computed tomography. Fresh peripheral blood, about 10 ml of it, supplied the PBMCs. RNA transcripts provided the source from which TCR beta CDR3 regions were amplified. RT-PCR in the first round (using the HTBI primer set) targeted the TCR CDR3. TCRdb re-derived calls from the multiplex PCR reads in MiXCR, one entry per CDR3 protein. The repertoire consists of roughly 720,000 distinct CDR3 sequences, with 17% occurring once and the leading ten covering 15% to 19%. The sequenced sample consisted of blood. This clonotype originated in a man aged 50 to 60 with Graves' hyperthyroidism.

Here the CDR3 reads CASSLGSAQETQYF. The DNA of the CDR3 is TGTGCCAGCAGCTTAGGCTCAGCCCAAGAGACCCAGTACTTC. This chain links TRBV11-3 with TRBJ2-5; D uncertain. From germline, CDR1 is SGHNT and CDR2 YENEEA. The CDR3 spans 14 residues. Trimming pared 1 base from V and 1 base from J, leaving 7 bases between.